Shown below are 27 T cell receptor beta chains from a single sample sequenced in a study of vaccination and CD4 T cells after COVID-19. Stated treatment: approximately nine-day PBMC culture with coronavirus spike peptide pools or control peptides (ViraFEST assay). Oncomine TCR Beta short-read sequencing was applied to DNA from cultured CD4+ T cells. TCRdb ran MiXCR on the PCR reads and lists one entry per CDR3 protein. The sample yields several thousand distinct CDR3 sequences, roughly 70% seen once. Which antigens these TCRs recognize remains unknown. The sample consisted of CD4+ T cells from blood, cultured in vitro. These TCRs come from a human donor who had recovered from COVID-19.

This clonotype is judged medium-sized. The chain has TRBV7-2 and TRBJ2-1; D might be TRBD2 (5 bases). CDR1 is SGHTA, CDR2 FQGNSA, per germline. This CDR3 spans 13 amino acids. The V end was cut by 5 bases, the J end by 10 bases, with 15 bases between. The CDR3 DNA is TGTGCCAGCAGCCCGGACTCGTCTAGAGAGCAGTTCTTC. This gives the protein CASSPDSSREQFF.

The chain is built from TRBV10-3 and TRBJ1-2; the D gene is possibly TRBD1 (6 bases). V shed 6 bases and J shed 8 bases, with 10 bases lying between them. The CDR3 loop spans 11 amino acids. Germline CDR1 reads ENHRY; CDR2 reads SYGVKD. CDR3 region: CAISPGVGYTF. Written as DNA, the CDR3 is TGTGCCATCAGCCCAGGGGTGGGCTACACCTTC.

This clonotype was seen a handful of times. The V gene is TRBV20-1, the J gene TRBJ1-5; D perhaps matches TRBD1 (6 bases). The germline V and J ends were trimmed by 6 bases and 0 bases, with 18 bases remaining between them. CDR1 is DFQATT and CDR2 is SNEGSKA in the germline V gene (reference sequence). CDR3 size: 16 residues. CDR3 sequence (DNA): TGCAGTGCGCCCCCTGCCGGGACACTTAGCAATCAGCCCCAGCATTTT. It translates to CSAPPAGTLSNQPQHF.

The rearrangement joins TRBV2 to TRBJ1-1, with D tentatively TRBD1 (5 bases). The CDR3 is 15 amino acids. Germline V gene lookup returns CDR1 SNHLY and CDR2 FYNNEI. Trimming took off 5 bases at V and 14 bases at J, with 27 bases between the two ends. CDR3 amino acids: CASSNSARVGSRAFF. The CDR3 DNA follows: TGTGCCAGCAGTAATTCGGCCAGGGTGGGCTCCCGGGCGTTCTTT.

The CDR3 is CASSLYAGPGETQYF. The CDR3 DNA follows: TGCGCCAGCAGCTTGTATGCAGGCCCTGGGGAGACCCAGTACTTC. This sequence joins TRBV5-1 and TRBJ2-5; D call uncertain. Per the germline V gene, CDR1 is SGHRS and CDR2 is YFSETQ. The V gene lost 1 base and the J gene lost 5 bases, with 15 bases spanning the gap. The CDR3 has 15 amino acids.

V and J are TRBV6-2 or TRBV6-3 and TRBJ2-1; TRBD1 matches at 7 bases. This CDR3 spans 14 amino acids. CDR1 and CDR2 from the germline V gene are MNHEY and SVGEGT. V lost 6 bases, J lost 4 bases, and 6 bases stayed unmatched. CDR3 bases: TGTGCCAGCAGGCCGGGACAGCTTTACAATGAGCAGTTCTTC. Translation gives CASRPGQLYNEQFF.

The V and J genes are TRBV5-4 and TRBJ2-5; D may be TRBD2 (5 bases). Trimming stripped 4 bases from V and 0 bases from J, with 13 bases between. Germline CDR1 reads SGHNT; CDR2 reads YYREEE (reference sequence). CDR3 length: 15 residues. The CDR3 loop reads CASSRLREYQETQYF. The CDR3 DNA reads TGTGCCAGCAGCAGGCTTCGGGAATACCAAGAGACCCAGTACTTC.

The gene calls are TRBV7-3 and TRBJ1-1, with 9 positions matching TRBD1. V lost 5 bases to trimming and J lost 4 bases; unmatched junction nucleotides: 5. The CDR3 is made up of 14 amino acids. Germline assignment: CDR1 SGHTA and CDR2 FQGTGA. DNA for the CDR3: TGTGCCAGCAGCCCCACAGGGGGCCTCACTGAAGCTTTCTTT. It is translated as CASSPTGGLTEAFF.

There are a few counts of this clonotype. The gene calls are TRBV20-1 and TRBJ1-5; D may be TRBD1 (5 bases). This CDR3 spans 13 amino acids. CDR1 and CDR2 from the germline V gene are DFQATT and SNEGSKA (reference sequence). The V end was cut by 0 bases, the J end by 7 bases, with 10 bases between. The CDR3 DNA reads TGCAGTGCTAGAGATGCAGGGCGGCAGCCCCAGCATTTT. Its protein product is CSARDAGRQPQHF.

The V and J genes are TRBV20-1 and TRBJ2-7; tentative D call: TRBD1 (6 bases). The germline gives CDR1 DFQATT, CDR2 SNEGSKA (reference sequence). The CDR3 covers 15 residues. Trimming shortened V by 0 bases and J by 2 bases, and 14 bases separated the two germline ends. The CDR3: CSARDDRQLTYEQYF. The CDR3 DNA follows: TGCAGTGCTAGAGATGACAGGCAGCTAACCTACGAGCAGTACTTC.

The rearrangement links TRBV20-1 to TRBJ2-1, with 13 bases that match TRBD2. Germline CDR1 reads DFQATT; CDR2 reads SNEGSKA (reference sequence). This CDR3 has 14 residues. V lost 6 bases and J lost 6; bases outside the gene matches: 5. CDR3 nucleotide sequence: TGCAGTGCAAAAACTAGCGGGAGGGGCAATGAGCAGTTCTTC. It is translated as CSAKTSGRGNEQFF.

The J gene is TRBJ2-7, the V gene TRBV7-3; a weak D match, TRBD2 (6 bases). Germline V lookup: CDR1 SGHTA, CDR2 FQGTGA. The CDR3 is made up of 15 amino acids. V was pared by 2 bases and J by 2 bases, with 13 bases between. The CDR3 nucleotides are TGTGCCAGCAGCTTAGGGGCGGGGAGGACCTACGAGCAGTACTTC. Its protein is CASSLGAGRTYEQYF.

In its sample, this clonotype is medium-sized. This chain connects TRBV20-1 to TRBJ1-6; D gene unclear. The V gene's germline CDR1 is DFQATT and CDR2 SNEGSKA (reference sequence). V was trimmed by 5 bases and J by 7 bases, leaving 15 bases between them. This CDR3 has 14 amino acids. CDR3 bases: TGCAGTGCTCGAGTATCTCCCAGAAATTCACCCCTCCACTTT. Translating it yields CSARVSPRNSPLHF.

The CDR3: CASSLRGQGAHYGYTF. CDR3 nucleotide sequence: TGTGCCAGCAGTTTAAGGGGACAGGGGGCTCACTATGGCTACACCTTC. V usage is TRBV27 and J usage is TRBJ1-2; 12 nucleotides agree with TRBD1. CDR1 is MNHEY, CDR2 SMNVEV, per germline (reference sequence). Unmatched junction bases numbered 4, after V lost 2 bases and J lost 3 bases. The CDR3 sequence is 16 residues long.

V is TRBV4-2 and J is TRBJ1-6; 9 bases align to TRBD1. The CDR3 is 14 amino acids. Trimming at V came to 4 bases and at J to 7 bases, leaving 2 bases not matched to a gene. Germline CDR1 LGHNA, CDR2 YNFKEQ. CDR3: CASSRDRANSPLHF. Here the CDR3 DNA reads TGTGCCAGCAGCCGGGACAGGGCGAATTCACCCCTCCACTTT.

This chain joins TRBV20-1 and TRBJ1-5; TRBD1 is a possible D gene (6 bases). The CDR3 is made up of 13 amino acids. Germline values: CDR1 DFQATT, CDR2 SNEGSKA (reference sequence). Trimming removed 3 bases at V and 6 bases at J, with 12 bases between. The CDR3 spells CSASGDTGQPQHF. The CDR3 DNA follows: TGCAGTGCTAGTGGGGACACCGGTCAGCCCCAGCATTTT.

CDR3 residues: CSAIGLAGLYNEQFF. The CDR3 DNA sequence: TGCAGTGCTATTGGACTAGCGGGGCTATACAATGAGCAGTTCTTC. This chain connects TRBV20-1 to TRBJ2-1; TRBD2 aligns across 12 bases. This CDR3 spans 15 amino acids. Losses at the gene ends were 4 bases for V and 4 bases for J; bases not matched to a gene: 5. Germline-derived CDR1 and CDR2 are DFQATT and SNEGSKA (reference sequence).

The gene calls are TRBV20-1 and TRBJ2-3; tentatively, D is TRBD1 (5 bases). Germline CDR1 reads DFQATT; CDR2 reads SNEGSKA (reference sequence). The CDR3 runs 13 residues. V lost 0 bases and J lost 4, with 8 bases in between. The CDR3 is CSARESGPDTQYF. Written as DNA, the CDR3 is TGCAGTGCTAGAGAATCAGGGCCAGATACGCAGTATTTT.

The chain combines TRBV20-1 with TRBJ2-7, with TRBD1 matching over 11 bases. Germline loops: CDR1 DFQATT, CDR2 SNEGSKA (reference sequence). J was trimmed by 7 bases and V by 0 bases; bases with no gene match: 8. The CDR3 consists of 15 residues. The CDR3 loop reads CSARDLRTGGREQYF. CDR3 sequence (DNA): TGCAGTGCTAGAGATCTCCGGACAGGGGGCCGGGAGCAGTACTTC.

This chain uses TRBV19 with TRBJ2-6, with D unresolved. Trimming pared 3 bases from V and 0 bases from J, leaving 6 bases between. CDR1 is LNHDA, CDR2 SQIVND, per germline (reference sequence). The CDR3 runs 15 residues. The DNA of the CDR3 is TGTGCCAGTAGTATTAGGTTCTCTGGGGCCAACGTCCTGACTTTC. Translating it yields CASSIRFSGANVLTF. The variable domain in full, completed from reference TRBV19 and TRBJ2-6, reads DGGITQSPKYLFRKEGQNVTLSCEQNLNHDAMYWYRQDPGQGLRLIYYSQIVNDFQKGDIAEGYSVSREKKESFPLTVTSAQKNPTAFYLCASSIRFSGANVLTFGAGSRLTVL.

As to this clonotype: The junction departs from germline at one end; a sequencing error may be responsible. V is TRBV7-2 and J is TRBJ2-1; D gene unclear. The CDR3 totals 12 residues. The germline CDR1 and CDR2 sequences are SGHTA and FQGNSA. The CDR3 nucleotides read TGTGCCAGCAGCTTAGCTAGGCCTGAGCCGTTCTTC. Translating gives CASSLARPEPFF.

By frequency in the sample, this clonotype is medium-sized (0.01 to 0.1%). The chain uses TRBV27 and TRBJ2-1; D uncertain. Per the germline V gene, CDR1 is MNHEY and CDR2 is SMNVEV (reference sequence). V was clipped by 2 bases and J by 6 bases, with 11 bases between them. There are 14 residues in the CDR3. The CDR3 loop reads CASSLRSPFNEQFF. CDR3 nucleotides: TGTGCCAGCAGTTTAAGGTCACCTTTCAATGAGCAGTTCTTC.

This rearrangement joins TRBV7-3 to TRBJ2-7; 8 bases map to TRBD2. This CDR3 is built from 12 residues. V lost 8 bases and J lost 5; bases outside the gene matches: 5. Germline values: CDR1 SGHTA, CDR2 FQGTGA. The CDR3 DNA follows: TGTGCCAGCGGACTAGCTCACAACGAGCAGTACTTC. This codes for CASGLAHNEQYF.

This chain links TRBV19 with TRBJ1-5; D is uncertain. Germline V lookup: CDR1 LNHDA, CDR2 SQIVND (reference sequence). The CDR3 contains 15 residues. V was pared by 9 bases and J by 2 bases, with 17 bases between. CDR3 in amino acids: CASRPPELGNQPQHF. DNA of the CDR3: TGTGCCAGCCGCCCGCCGGAGCTCGGCAATCAGCCCCAGCATTTT.

The V and J genes are TRBV7-3 and TRBJ2-4, with a possible D match to TRBD1 (6 bases). CDR1 and CDR2 (germline): SGHTA, FQGTGA. The CDR3 loop spans 15 amino acids. V was cut by 2 bases and J by 6 bases, with 14 bases left in between. DNA of the CDR3: TGTGCCAGCAGCTTAGGCCCAGGACAGACAAACATTCAGTACTTC. It yields the protein CASSLGPGQTNIQYF.

The chain has TRBV19 and TRBJ2-2; a weak D match, TRBD2 (5 bases). This CDR3 has 16 residues. Trimming pared 6 bases from V and 11 bases from J, leaving 25 bases between. Germline V gene data show CDR1 as LNHDA and CDR2 as SQIVND (reference sequence). CDR3 in amino acids: CASRTLRSGLLSELFF. CDR3 DNA sequence: TGTGCCAGTAGAACCTTAAGGTCCGGACTCCTCAGCGAGCTGTTTTTT.

The chain joins TRBV19 to TRBJ1-6, with 8 bases aligning to TRBD1. Germline CDR1 reads LNHDA; CDR2 reads SQIVND (reference sequence). The CDR3 covers 15 residues. J was trimmed by 6 bases and V by 5 bases; bases with no gene match: 6. CDR3 loop: CASSVGTGVNSPLHF. The CDR3 DNA is TGTGCCAGTAGTGTCGGGACAGGCGTTAATTCACCCCTCCACTTT.